This T cell receptor beta chain appears in the sequencing data of a study of T-cell reconstitution after alpha-beta-depleted transplantation in children. A library of TCRbeta sequences, prepared with unique molecular identifiers, was generated. One entry per CDR3 protein, called by TCRdb with MiXCR from the PCR reads. The data show over 200,000 distinct CDR3 sequences, about a tenth seen once. The table lists this clonotype with many counts. Trimming at V came to 6 bases and at J to 8 bases, leaving 9 bases not matched to a gene. The CDR3 spans 15 residues. Germline loops: CDR1 LNHDA, CDR2 SQIVND (reference sequence).

Sequenced here: PBMCs, sampled before TCRalphabeta/CD19-depleted stem cell transplant. The V and J genes are TRBV19 and TRBJ1-4; TRBD1 matches 10 bases. This receptor was identified in a child younger than two with acute myeloid leukemia, due to receive a stem cell transplant. The CDR3 nucleotides are TGTGCCAGTAGGCCGAGAGGGACAGGGGAGGAAAAACTGTTTTTT. Translation: CASRPRGTGEEKLFF.